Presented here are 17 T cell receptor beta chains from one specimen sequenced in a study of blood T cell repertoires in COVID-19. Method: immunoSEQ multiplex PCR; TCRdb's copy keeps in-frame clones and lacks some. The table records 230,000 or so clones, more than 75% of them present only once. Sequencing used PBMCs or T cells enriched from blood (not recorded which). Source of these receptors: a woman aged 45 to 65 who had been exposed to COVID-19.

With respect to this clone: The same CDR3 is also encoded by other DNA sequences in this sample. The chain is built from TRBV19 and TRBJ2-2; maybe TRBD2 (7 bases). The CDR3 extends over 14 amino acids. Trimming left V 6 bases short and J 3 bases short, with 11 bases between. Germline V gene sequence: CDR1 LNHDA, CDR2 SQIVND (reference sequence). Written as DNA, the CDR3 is TGTGCCAGTAGGCGGGGGCGGGACACCGGGGAGCTGTTTTTT. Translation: CASRRGRDTGELFF.

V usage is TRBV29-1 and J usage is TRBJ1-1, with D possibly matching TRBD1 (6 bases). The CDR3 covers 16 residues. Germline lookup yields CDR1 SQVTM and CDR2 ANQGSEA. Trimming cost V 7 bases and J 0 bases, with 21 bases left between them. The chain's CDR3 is CSGATWAGVMNTEAFF. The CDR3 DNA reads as TGCAGCGGTGCAACCTGGGCAGGGGTCATGAACACTGAAGCTTTCTTT.

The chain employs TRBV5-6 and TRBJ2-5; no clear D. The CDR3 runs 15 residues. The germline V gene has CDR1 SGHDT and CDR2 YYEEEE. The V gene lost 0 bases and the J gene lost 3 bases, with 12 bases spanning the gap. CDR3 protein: CASSLVAAKEETQYF. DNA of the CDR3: TGTGCCAGCAGCTTGGTGGCGGCTAAGGAAGAGACCCAGTACTTC. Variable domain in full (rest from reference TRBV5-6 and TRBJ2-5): DAGVTQSPTHLIKTRGQQVTLRCSPKSGHDTVSWYQQALGQGPQFIFQYYEEEERQRGNFPDRFSGHQFPNYSSELNVNALLLGDSALYLCASSLVAAKEETQYFGPGTRLLVL.

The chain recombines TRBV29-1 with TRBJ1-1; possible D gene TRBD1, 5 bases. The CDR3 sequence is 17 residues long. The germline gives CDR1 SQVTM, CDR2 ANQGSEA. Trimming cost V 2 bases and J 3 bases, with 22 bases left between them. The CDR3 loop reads CSVEPLDTKGGDTEAFF. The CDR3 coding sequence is TGCAGCGTTGAACCCCTGGACACAAAGGGTGGGGACACTGAAGCTTTCTTT.

The CDR3 DNA reads TGCGCCAGCAGAAGTATCAGGGATGGGGCTGAAGCTTTCTTT. It yields the protein CASRSIRDGAEAFF. The chain is built from TRBV5-1 and TRBJ1-1; possibly TRBD1 for D (5 bases). With 5 bases removed from V and 6 bases from J, the gap between germline ends came to 17 bases. This CDR3 spans 14 amino acids. Germline-derived CDR1 and CDR2 are SGHRS and YFSETQ.

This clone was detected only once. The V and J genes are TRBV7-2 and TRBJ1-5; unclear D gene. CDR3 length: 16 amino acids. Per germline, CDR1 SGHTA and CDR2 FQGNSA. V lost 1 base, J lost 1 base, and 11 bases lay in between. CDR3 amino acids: CASSLVSGTSNQPQHF. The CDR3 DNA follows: TGTGCCAGCAGCTTAGTTAGCGGTACCAGCAATCAGCCCCAGCATTTT.

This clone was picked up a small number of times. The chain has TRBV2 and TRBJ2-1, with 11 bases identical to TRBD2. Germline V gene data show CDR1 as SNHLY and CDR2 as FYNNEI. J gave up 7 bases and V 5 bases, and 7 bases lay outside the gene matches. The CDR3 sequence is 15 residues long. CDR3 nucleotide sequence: TGTGCCAGCAGTATGACTAGCGGGGTAGGGAATGAGCAGTTCTTC. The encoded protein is CASSMTSGVGNEQFF.

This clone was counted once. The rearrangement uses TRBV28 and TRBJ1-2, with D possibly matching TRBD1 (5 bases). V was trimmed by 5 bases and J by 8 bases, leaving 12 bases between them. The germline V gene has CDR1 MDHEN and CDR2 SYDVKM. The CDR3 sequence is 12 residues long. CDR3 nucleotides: TGTGCCAGCAGTATTAAGAAGGGGGGCTACACCTTC. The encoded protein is CASSIKKGGYTF.

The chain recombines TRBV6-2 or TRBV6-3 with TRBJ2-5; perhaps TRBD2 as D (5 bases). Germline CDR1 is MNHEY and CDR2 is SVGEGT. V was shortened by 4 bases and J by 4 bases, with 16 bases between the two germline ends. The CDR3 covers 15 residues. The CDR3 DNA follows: TGTGCCAGCAGTTTTAGGGCGGCGGCGGGAGAGACCCAGTACTTC. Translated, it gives CASSFRAAAGETQYF.

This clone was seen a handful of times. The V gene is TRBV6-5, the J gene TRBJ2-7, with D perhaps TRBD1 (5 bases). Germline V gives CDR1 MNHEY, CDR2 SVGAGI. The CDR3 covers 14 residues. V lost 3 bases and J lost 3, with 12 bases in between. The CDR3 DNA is TGTGCCAGCAGTTATGGGGCAGGGAACTACGAGCAGTACTTC. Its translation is CASSYGAGNYEQYF.

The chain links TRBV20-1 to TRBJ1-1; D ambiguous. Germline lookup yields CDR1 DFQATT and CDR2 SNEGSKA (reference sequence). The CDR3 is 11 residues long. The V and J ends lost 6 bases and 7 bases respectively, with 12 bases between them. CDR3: CSAQPTGEAFF. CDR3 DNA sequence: TGCAGTGCCCAACCGACGGGTGAAGCTTTCTTT.

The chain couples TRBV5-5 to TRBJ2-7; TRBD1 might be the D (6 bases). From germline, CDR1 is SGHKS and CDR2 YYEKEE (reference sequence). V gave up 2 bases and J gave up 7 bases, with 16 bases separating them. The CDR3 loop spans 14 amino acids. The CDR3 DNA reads TGTGCCAGCAGCTTCAGGACAGTCCCCAGTGAGCAGTACTTC. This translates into CASSFRTVPSEQYF. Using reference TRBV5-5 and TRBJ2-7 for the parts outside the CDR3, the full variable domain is DAGVTQSPTHLIKTRGQQVTLRCSPISGHKSVSWYQQVLGQGPQFIFQYYEKEERGRGNFPDRFSARQFPNYSSELNVNALLLGDSALYLCASSFRTVPSEQYFGPGTRLTVT.

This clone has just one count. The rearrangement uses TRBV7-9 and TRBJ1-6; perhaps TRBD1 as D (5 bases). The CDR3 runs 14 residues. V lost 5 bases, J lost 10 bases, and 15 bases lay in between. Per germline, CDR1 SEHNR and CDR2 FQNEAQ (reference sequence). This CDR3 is CASSLEGWQSPLHF. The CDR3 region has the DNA TGTGCCAGCAGCCTAGAGGGGTGGCAATCACCCCTCCACTTT.

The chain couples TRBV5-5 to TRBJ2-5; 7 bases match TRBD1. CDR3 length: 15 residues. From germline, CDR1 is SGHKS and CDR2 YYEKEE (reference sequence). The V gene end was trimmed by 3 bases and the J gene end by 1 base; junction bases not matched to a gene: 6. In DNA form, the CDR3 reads TGTGCCAGCAGCTCAACCCCAGGGGGCCAAGAGACCCAGTACTTC. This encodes CASSSTPGGQETQYF.

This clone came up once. The chain's CDR3 is CASSFRGGGAFF. The CDR3 bases are TGTGCCAGCAGCTTCCGGGGAGGGGGAGCTTTCTTT. The V and J genes are TRBV11-3 and TRBJ1-1; possible D gene TRBD1, 6 bases. Germline V gives CDR1 SGHNT, CDR2 YENEEA. The CDR3 is 12 amino acids. V was shortened by 3 bases and J by 10 bases, with 12 bases between the two germline ends.

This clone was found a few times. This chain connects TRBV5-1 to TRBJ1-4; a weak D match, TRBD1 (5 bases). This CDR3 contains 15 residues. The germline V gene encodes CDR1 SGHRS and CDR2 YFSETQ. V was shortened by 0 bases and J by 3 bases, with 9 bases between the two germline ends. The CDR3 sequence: CASSLVGDPNEKLFF. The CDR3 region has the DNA TGCGCCAGCAGCTTGGTAGGGGATCCTAATGAAAAACTGTTTTTT.

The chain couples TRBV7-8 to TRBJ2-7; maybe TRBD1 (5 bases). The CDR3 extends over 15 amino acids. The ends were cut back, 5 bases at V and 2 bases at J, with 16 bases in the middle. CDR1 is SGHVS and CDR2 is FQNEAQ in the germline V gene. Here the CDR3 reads CASSRGQGGAYEQYF. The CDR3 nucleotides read TGTGCCAGCAGCCGAGGCCAGGGTGGGGCCTACGAGCAGTACTTC. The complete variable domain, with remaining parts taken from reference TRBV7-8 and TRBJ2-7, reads GAGVSQSPRYKVAKRGQDVALRCDPISGHVSLFWYQQALGQGPEFLTYFQNEAQLDKSGLPSDRFFAERPEGSVSTLKIQRTQQEDSAVYLCASSRGQGGAYEQYFGPGTRLTVT.